A selection of T cell receptor beta chains follows, all from one sample in a study of shared clonotypes between healthy human individuals. Some clones are missing from TCRdb's copy, which holds only in-frame ones; the method was immunoSEQ multiplex PCR. The top ten clones hold about 0.41% of a sample with some 2,500,000 clones, around 92% of them seen once. The sample comprised naive CD4+ T cells from PBMCs. The receptors shown here come from a man aged 18 to 29 in good health. Some clones in this sample may be carry-over from other donors' samples. Each CDR3 is given with its conserved first and last residue. Some rows mark clone size as missing; the rest say once, few, many or name a class of expanded clone.

CDR3 protein: CASSLQGVYGEAFF; V gene: TRBV7-2; J gene: TRBJ1-1; clone size: -
CDR3 protein: CASSLILGSSYEQYF; V gene: TRBV6-1; J gene: TRBJ2-7; clone size: -
CDR3 protein: CASSLRTTDTYEQYF; V gene: TRBV7-6; J gene: TRBJ2-7; clone size: -
CDR3 protein: CASSFGTGGLDEQYF; V gene: TRBV5-1; J gene: TRBJ2-7; clone size: -
CDR3 protein: CASGSQGTDTQYF; V gene: TRBV5-1; J gene: TRBJ2-3; clone size: -
CDR3 protein: CASRAPGQGGEKLFF; V gene: TRBV10-1; J gene: TRBJ1-4; clone size: -
CDR3 protein: CASSPIQTDTQYF; V gene: TRBV18; J gene: TRBJ2-3; clone size: -
CDR3 protein: CASSVTGMNTEAFF; V gene: TRBV9; J gene: TRBJ1-1; clone size: -
CDR3 protein: CASSGGLAGPLAKNIQYF; V gene: TRBV28; J gene: TRBJ2-4; clone size: -
CDR3 protein: CASSQEGSYTEAFF; V gene: TRBV14; J gene: TRBJ1-1; clone size: once
CDR3 protein: CASSSPGLPYEQYF; V gene: TRBV28; J gene: TRBJ2-7; clone size: -
CDR3 protein: CASREGQNDSNQPQHF; V gene: TRBV6-4; J gene: TRBJ1-5; clone size: -
CDR3 protein: CASSLGTGGADEQYF; V gene: TRBV5-1; J gene: TRBJ2-7; clone size: -